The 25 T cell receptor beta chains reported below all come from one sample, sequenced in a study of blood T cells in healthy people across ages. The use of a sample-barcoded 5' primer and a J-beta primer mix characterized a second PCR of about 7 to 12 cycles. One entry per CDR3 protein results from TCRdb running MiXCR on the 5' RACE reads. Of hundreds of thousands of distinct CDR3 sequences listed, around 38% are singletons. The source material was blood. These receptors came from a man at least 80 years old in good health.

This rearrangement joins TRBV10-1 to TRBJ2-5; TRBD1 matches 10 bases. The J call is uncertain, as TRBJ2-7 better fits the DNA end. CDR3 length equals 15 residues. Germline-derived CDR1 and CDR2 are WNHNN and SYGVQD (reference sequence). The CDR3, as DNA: TGCGCCAGCAGCCAGACCGGGACAGGGGAAAACGAGCAGTACTTC. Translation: CASSQTGTGENEQYF.

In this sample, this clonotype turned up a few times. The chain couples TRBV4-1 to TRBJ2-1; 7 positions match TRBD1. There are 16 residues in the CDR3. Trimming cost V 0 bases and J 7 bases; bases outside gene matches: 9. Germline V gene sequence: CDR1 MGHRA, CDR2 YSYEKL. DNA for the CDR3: TGCGCCAGCAGCCAAGATAGGGCGACAGGGCTTAATGAGCAGTTCTTC. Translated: CASSQDRATGLNEQFF.

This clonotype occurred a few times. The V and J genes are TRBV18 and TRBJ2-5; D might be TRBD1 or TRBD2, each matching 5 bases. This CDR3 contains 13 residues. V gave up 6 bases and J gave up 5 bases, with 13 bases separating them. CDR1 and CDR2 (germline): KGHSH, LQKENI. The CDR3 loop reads CASSPQGAETQYF. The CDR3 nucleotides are TGTGCCAGCTCTCCCCAGGGAGCGGAGACCCAGTACTTC.

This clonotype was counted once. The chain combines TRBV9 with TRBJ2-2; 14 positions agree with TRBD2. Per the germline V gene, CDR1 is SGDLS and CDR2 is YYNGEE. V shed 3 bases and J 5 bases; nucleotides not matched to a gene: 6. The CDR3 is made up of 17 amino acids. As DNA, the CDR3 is TGTGCCAGCAGCGGGGGACTAGCGGGGGACGATACCGGGGAGCTGTTTTTT. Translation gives CASSGGLAGDDTGELFF.

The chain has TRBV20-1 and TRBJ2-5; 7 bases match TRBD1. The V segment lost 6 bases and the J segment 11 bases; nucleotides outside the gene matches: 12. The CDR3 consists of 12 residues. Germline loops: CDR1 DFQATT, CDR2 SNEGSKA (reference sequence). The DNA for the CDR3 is TGCAGTGCCCAGGGGGAATTCTACAAGCAGTACTTC. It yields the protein CSAQGEFYKQYF.

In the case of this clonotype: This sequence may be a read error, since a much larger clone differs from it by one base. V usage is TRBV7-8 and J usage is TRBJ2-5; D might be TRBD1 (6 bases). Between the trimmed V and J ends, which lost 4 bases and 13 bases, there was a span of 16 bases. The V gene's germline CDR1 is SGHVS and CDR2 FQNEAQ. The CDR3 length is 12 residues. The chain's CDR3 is CASSSPHRAPYF. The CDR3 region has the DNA TGTGCCAGCAGCTCGCCCCACAGGGCTCCGTACTTC.

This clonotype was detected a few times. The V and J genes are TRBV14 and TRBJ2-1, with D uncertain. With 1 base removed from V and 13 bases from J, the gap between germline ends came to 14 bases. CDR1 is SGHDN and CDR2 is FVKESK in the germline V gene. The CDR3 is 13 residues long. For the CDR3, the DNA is TGTGCCAGCAGCCAAGGAGGTCTGTACAAACAGTTCTTC. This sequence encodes CASSQGGLYKQFF.

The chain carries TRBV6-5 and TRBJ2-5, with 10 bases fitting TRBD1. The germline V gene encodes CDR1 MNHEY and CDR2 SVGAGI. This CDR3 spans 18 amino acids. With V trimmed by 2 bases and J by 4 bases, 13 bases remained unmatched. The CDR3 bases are TGTGCCAGCAGTTACGGTCGTCTGGGACAGGGGAGGCGAGAGACCCAGTACTTC. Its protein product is CASSYGRLGQGRRETQYF.

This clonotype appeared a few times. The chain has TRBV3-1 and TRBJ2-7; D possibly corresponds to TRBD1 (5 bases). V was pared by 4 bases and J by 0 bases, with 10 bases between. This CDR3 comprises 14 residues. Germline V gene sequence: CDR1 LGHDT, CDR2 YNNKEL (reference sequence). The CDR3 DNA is TGTGCCAGCAGCCCCGGACAATTCTCCTACGAGCAGTACTTC. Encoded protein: CASSPGQFSYEQYF.

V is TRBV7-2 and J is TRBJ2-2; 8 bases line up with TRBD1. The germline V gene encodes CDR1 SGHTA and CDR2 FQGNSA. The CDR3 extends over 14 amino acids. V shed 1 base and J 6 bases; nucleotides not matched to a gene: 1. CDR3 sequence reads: CASSLDRGAGELFF. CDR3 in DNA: TGTGCCAGCAGCTTAGACAGGGGGGCCGGGGAGCTGTTTTTT.

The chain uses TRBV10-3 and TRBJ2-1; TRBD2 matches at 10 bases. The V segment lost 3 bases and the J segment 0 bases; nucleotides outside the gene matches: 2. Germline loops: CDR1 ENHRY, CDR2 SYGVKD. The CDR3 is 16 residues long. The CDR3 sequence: CAISDTSGNSYNEQFF. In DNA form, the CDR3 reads TGTGCCATCAGTGATACTAGCGGGAACTCCTACAATGAGCAGTTCTTC.

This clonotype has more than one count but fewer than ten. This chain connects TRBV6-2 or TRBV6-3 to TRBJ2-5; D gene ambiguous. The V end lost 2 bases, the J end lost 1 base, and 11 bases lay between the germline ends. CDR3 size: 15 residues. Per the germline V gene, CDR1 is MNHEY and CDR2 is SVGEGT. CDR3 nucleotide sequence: TGTGCCAGCAGTTACCGCCGGGCCTCCCAAGAGACCCAGTACTTC. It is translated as CASSYRRASQETQYF.

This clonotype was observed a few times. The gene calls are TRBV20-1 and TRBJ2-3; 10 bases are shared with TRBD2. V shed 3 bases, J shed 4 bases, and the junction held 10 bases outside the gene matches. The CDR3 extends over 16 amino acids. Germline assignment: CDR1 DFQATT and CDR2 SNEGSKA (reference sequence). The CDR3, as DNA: TGCAGTGCTAGCCAATCTAGCGGGAGTCGTGCAGATACGCAGTATTTT. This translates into CSASQSSGSRADTQYF.

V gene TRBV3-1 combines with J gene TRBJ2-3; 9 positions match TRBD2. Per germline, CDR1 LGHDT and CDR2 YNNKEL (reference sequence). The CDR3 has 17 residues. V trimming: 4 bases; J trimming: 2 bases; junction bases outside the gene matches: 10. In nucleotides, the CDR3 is TGTGCCAGCAGCCGGACTCGACTAGCGGACCCCACAGATACGCAGTATTTT. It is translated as CASSRTRLADPTDTQYF.

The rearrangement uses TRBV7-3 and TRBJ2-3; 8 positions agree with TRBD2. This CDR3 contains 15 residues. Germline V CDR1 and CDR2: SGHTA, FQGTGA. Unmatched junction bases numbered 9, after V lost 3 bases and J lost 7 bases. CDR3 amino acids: CASSLSGSRLNTQYF. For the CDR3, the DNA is TGTGCCAGCAGCTTGAGCGGGAGTCGGTTAAATACGCAGTATTTT.

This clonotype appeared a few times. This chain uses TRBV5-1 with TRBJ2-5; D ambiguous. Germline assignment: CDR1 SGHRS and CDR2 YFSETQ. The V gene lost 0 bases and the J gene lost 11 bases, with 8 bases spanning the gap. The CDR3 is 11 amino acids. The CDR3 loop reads CASSLEGRQYF. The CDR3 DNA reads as TGCGCCAGCAGCTTGGAGGGTCGGCAGTACTTC.

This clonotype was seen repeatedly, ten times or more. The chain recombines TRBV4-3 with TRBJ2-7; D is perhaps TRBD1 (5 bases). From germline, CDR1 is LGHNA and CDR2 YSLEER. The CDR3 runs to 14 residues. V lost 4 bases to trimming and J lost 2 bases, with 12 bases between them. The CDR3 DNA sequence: TGCGCCAGCAGCCGAACCCAGGGTGCCTACGAGCAGTACTTC. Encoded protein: CASSRTQGAYEQYF.

Here the CDR3 DNA reads TGTGCCAGCAGTAACCGGGCCCTCCAAGAGACCCAGTACTTC. This gives the protein CASSNRALQETQYF. This chain connects TRBV28 to TRBJ2-5; D not resolved. Trimming left V 5 bases short and J 1 base short, with 11 bases between. The CDR3 is made up of 14 amino acids. CDR1 and CDR2 (germline): MDHEN, SYDVKM.

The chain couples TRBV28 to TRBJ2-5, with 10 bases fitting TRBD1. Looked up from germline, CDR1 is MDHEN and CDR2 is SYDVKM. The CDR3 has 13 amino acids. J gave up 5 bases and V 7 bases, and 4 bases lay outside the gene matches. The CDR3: CASMTGGRETQYF. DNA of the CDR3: TGTGCCAGCATGACAGGGGGCCGGGAGACCCAGTACTTC.

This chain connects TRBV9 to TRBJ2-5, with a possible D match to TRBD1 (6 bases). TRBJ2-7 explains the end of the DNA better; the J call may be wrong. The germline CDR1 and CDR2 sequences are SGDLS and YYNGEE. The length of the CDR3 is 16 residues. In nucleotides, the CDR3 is TGTGCCAGCAGCCAAGATCAAATACAGGGTTGTTACGAGCAGTACTTC. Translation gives CASSQDQIQGCYEQYF.

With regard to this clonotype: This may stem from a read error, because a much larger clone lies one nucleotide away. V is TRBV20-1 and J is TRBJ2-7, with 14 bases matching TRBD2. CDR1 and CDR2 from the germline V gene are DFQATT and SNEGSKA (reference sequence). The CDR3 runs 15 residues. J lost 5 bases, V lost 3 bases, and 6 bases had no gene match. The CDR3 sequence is CSASRLAGGRDEQYF. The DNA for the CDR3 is TGCAGTGCTAGTCGACTAGCGGGGGGGAGGGACGAGCAGTACTTC.

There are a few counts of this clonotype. In nucleotides, the CDR3 is TGTGCTAGTGGTTTGGCGACAGGGGCAACCTACAATGAGCAGTTCTTC. Protein sequence: CASGLATGATYNEQFF. This chain links TRBV12-5 with TRBJ2-1; 8 bases fit TRBD1. Germline lookup yields CDR1 LGHNT and CDR2 FRNRAP. The CDR3 has 16 residues. V lost 1 base and J lost 2; bases outside the gene matches: 4.

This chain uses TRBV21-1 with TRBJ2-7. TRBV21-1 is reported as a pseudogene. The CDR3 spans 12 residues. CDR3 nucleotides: TGTGCCAGCAGCAAAGGAATCCACGAGCAGTACTTC. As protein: CASSKGIHEQYF.

Here the CDR3 DNA reads TGTGCCAGCAGCGAAGGGGGCCGGGAGACCCAGTACTTC. Its translation: CASSEGGRETQYF. The J gene is TRBJ2-5, the V gene TRBV5-5, with 7 bases that match TRBD1. Germline values: CDR1 SGHKS, CDR2 YYEKEE (reference sequence). Trimming cost V 4 bases and J 5 bases; bases outside gene matches: 5. CDR3 size: 13 residues.

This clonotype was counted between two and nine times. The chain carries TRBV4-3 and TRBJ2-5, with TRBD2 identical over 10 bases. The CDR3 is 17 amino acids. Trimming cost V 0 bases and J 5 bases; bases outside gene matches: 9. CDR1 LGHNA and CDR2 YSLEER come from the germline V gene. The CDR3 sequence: CASSQDRASGSVETQYF. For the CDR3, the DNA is TGCGCCAGCAGCCAAGATAGGGCTAGCGGGAGTGTTGAGACCCAGTACTTC.